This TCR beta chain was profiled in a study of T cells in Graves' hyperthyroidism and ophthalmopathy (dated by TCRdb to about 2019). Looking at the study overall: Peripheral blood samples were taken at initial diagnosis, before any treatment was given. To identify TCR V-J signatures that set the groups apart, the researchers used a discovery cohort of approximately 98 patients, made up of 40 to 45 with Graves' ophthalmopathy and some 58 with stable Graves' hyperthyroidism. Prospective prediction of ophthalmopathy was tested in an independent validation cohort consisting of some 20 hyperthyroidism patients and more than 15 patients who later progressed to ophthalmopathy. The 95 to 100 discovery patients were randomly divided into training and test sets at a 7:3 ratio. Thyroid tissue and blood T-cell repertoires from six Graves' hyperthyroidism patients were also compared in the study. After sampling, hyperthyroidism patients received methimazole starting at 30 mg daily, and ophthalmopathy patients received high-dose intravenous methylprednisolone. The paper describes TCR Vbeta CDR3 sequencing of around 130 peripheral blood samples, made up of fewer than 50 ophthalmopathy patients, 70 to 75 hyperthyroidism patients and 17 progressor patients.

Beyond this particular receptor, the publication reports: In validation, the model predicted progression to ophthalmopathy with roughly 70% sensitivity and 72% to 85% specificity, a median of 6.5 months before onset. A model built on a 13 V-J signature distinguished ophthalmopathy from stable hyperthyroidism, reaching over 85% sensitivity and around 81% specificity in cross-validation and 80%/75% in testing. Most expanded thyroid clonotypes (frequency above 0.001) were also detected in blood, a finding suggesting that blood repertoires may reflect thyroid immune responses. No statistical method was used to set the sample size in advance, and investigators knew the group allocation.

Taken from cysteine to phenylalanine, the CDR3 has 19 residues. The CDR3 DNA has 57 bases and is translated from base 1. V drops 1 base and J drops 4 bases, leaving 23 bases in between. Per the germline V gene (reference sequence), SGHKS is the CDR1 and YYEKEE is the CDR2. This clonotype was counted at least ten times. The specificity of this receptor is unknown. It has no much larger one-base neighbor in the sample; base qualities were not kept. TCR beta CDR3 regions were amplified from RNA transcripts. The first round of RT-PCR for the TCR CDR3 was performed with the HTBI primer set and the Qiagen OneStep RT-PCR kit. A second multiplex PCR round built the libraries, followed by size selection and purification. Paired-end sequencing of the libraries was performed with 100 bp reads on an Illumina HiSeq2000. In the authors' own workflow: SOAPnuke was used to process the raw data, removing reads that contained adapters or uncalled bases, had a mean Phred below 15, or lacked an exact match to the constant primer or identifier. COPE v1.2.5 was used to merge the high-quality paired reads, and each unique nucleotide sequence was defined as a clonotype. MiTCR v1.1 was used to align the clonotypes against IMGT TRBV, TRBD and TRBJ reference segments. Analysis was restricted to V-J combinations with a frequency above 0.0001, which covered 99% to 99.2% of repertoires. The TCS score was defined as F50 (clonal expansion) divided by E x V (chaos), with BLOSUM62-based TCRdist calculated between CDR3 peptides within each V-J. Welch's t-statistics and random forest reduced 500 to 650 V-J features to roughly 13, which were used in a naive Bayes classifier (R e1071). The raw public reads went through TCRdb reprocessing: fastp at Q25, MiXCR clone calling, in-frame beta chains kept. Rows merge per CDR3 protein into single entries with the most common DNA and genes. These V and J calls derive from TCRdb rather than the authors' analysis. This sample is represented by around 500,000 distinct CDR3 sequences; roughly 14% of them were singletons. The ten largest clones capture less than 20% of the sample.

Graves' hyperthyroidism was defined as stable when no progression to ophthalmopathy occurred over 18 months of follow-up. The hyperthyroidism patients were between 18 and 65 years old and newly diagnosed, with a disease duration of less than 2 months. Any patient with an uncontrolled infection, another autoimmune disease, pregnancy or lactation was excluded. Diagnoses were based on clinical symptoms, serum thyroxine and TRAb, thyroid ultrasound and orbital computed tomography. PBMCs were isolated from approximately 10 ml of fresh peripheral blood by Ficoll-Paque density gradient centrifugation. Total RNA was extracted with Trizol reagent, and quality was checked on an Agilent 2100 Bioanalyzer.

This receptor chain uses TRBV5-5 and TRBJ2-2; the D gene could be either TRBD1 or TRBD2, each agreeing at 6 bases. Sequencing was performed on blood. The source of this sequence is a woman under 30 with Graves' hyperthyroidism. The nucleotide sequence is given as TGTGCCAGCAGCTTGCTGTGGGGGGCTAGAGGGGCGAGCACCGGGGAGCTGTTTTTT. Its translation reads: CASSLLWGARGASTGELFF.